Listed here are 15 T cell receptor beta chains from one sample, sequenced in a study of blood T cells in healthy people across ages. PCR was performed a second time for about 7 to 11 cycles using a sample-barcoded 5' primer and a J-beta primer mix. In TCRdb, the 5' RACE reads were re-called with MiXCR into one record per CDR3 protein. Of nearly 1 million distinct CDR3 sequences in the sample, roughly half are singletons; the top ten hold roughly a fifth. The sample was blood. The receptors shown here come from a woman aged 60-75 years in good health.

The chain employs TRBV28 and TRBJ1-2; tentatively, D is TRBD1 (5 bases). The V and J ends lost 6 bases and 0 bases respectively, with 17 bases between them. This CDR3 is built from 16 residues. Germline CDR1 and CDR2: MDHEN and SYDVKM. This chain's CDR3 is CASRGRGTITNYGYTF. The CDR3 DNA is TGTGCCAGCAGAGGAAGAGGGACGATCACTAACTATGGCTACACCTTC.

The chain couples TRBV3-1 to TRBJ2-5; possibly TRBD1 or TRBD2 for D (5 bases each). V lost 2 bases and J 3 bases, leaving 16 bases between the germline ends. This CDR3 contains 16 residues. Germline CDR1 and CDR2: LGHDT and YNNKEL (reference sequence). CDR3 bases: TGTGCCAGCAGCCAACAAACTGGGGGTGGGGAAGAGACCCAGTACTTC. Translated: CASSQQTGGGEETQYF.

Note on this clonotype: A much larger clone lies one base from this, so it may be a read error. This chain uses TRBV10-3 with TRBJ2-3; D is uncertain. Germline assignment: CDR1 ENHRY and CDR2 SYGVKD. The CDR3 is 11 amino acids. Deletions cut 4 bases from V and 7 bases from J, with 6 bases between. In DNA, the CDR3 is TGTGCCATCAGTGGGGGAAATACGCAGTATTTT. It yields the protein CAISGGNTQYF.

The rearrangement links TRBV15 to TRBJ2-5; D might be TRBD2 (7 bases). V was trimmed by 3 bases and J by 11 bases, leaving 25 bases between them. The CDR3 loop spans 16 amino acids. CDR1 is LNHNV and CDR2 is YYDKDF in the germline V gene (reference sequence). The CDR3 DNA is TGTGCCACCAGCAGCCTGGGGGCGGGAGATATCAATGAGCAGTACTTC. Translating gives CATSSLGAGDINEQYF.

This chain uses TRBV18 with TRBJ1-2, with D tentatively TRBD1 (5 bases). This CDR3 contains 13 residues. V gave up 6 bases and J gave up 5 bases, with 13 bases separating them. The germline CDR1 and CDR2 sequences are KGHSH and LQKENI. Here the CDR3 DNA reads TGTGCCAGCTCCCCCCCTGGGGGGTATGGCTACACCTTC. This sequence encodes CASSPPGGYGYTF.

The gene calls are TRBV11-2 and TRBJ2-3, with D perhaps matching TRBD2 (6 bases). V was cut by 1 base and J by 0 bases, with 11 bases left in between. CDR1 and CDR2 from the germline V gene are SGHAT and FQNNGV. The CDR3 spans 16 residues. CDR3 sequence: CASSLVGTLSTDTQYF. CDR3 nucleotides: TGTGCCAGCAGCTTAGTTGGGACTCTTAGCACAGATACGCAGTATTTT. The variable domain in full, completed from reference TRBV11-2 and TRBJ2-3, reads EAGVAQSPRYKIIEKRQSVAFWCNPISGHATLYWYQQILGQGPKLLIQFQNNGVVDDSQLPKDRFSAERLKGVDSTLKIQPAKLEDSAVYLCASSLVGTLSTDTQYFGPGTRLTVL.

V usage is TRBV12-3 or TRBV12-4 and J usage is TRBJ2-6, with 7 bases identical to TRBD1. The ends lost 5 bases at V and 2 bases at J; junction bases unmatched: 6. The CDR3 has 16 residues. In DNA, the CDR3 is TGTGCCAGCAGTGGGGGACAGTTTACTGGGGCCAACGTCCTGACTTTC. Translated, it gives CASSGGQFTGANVLTF.

A note on this clonotype: Compared with germline, one end of the junction differs, possibly owing to a read error. J is TRBJ2-6 and V is TRBV9; tentatively, D is TRBD1 or TRBD2 (6 bases each). This CDR3 has 16 amino acids. The germline gives CDR1 SGDLS, CDR2 YYNGEE. The CDR3 sequence is CATSASSGAGANVLTF. CDR3 DNA: TGTGCCACCAGCGCATCGTCGGGGGCCGGGGCCAACGTCCTGACTTTC.

The gene calls are TRBV10-3 and TRBJ2-1; tentatively, D is TRBD2 (7 bases). CDR3 length equals 16 residues. Deletions cut 4 bases from V and 7 bases from J, with 20 bases between. CDR1 is ENHRY, CDR2 SYGVKD, per germline. CDR3 DNA sequence: TGTGCCATCAGTGCCCCCCGGGGGGCCACGACGAATGAGCAGTTCTTC. It codes for CAISAPRGATTNEQFF.

This sequence joins TRBV3-1 and TRBJ2-7; D remains ambiguous. The V end lost 5 bases, the J end lost 0 bases, and 14 bases lay between the germline ends. The CDR3 covers 15 residues. Germline CDR1 reads LGHDT; CDR2 reads YNNKEL (reference sequence). In DNA, the CDR3 is TGTGCCAGCAGCTTTGGGCTACTTAACTCCTACGAGCAGTACTTC. Its translation is CASSFGLLNSYEQYF.

This clonotype was recorded at least ten times. The rearrangement joins TRBV10-3 to TRBJ1-2; no clear D. V gave up 3 bases and J gave up 6 bases, with 20 bases separating them. The CDR3 runs to 16 residues. CDR1 and CDR2 from the germline V gene are ENHRY and SYGVKD. In DNA form, the CDR3 reads TGTGCCATCAGTGACCCAATGGGTTTCCACGTGCATGGCTACACCTTC. Translating gives CAISDPMGFHVHGYTF.

V usage is TRBV6-2 or TRBV6-3 and J usage is TRBJ2-4; D call uncertain. Trimming removed 5 bases at V and 13 bases at J, with 15 bases between. Germline lookup yields CDR1 MNHEY and CDR2 SVGEGT. The CDR3 contains 12 residues. CDR3 residues: CASSRRVLQQYF. The CDR3 coding sequence is TGTGCCAGCAGTCGAAGAGTGTTGCAGCAGTACTTC.

The chain is built from TRBV2 and TRBJ2-5, with TRBD1 as a possible D gene (6 bases). The DNA end favors TRBJ2-7, so the J call may be wrong. CDR3 length equals 13 residues. Germline loops: CDR1 SNHLY, CDR2 FYNNEI. In nucleotides, the CDR3 is TGTGCCAGCAGCGGGGACACGTTCTACGAGCAGTACTTC. Translated: CASSGDTFYEQYF.

This rearrangement joins TRBV29-1 to TRBJ2-1; the match to TRBD2 covers 9 bases. This CDR3 region has 12 residues. The germline CDR1 and CDR2 sequences are SQVTM and ANQGSEA. J was trimmed by 8 bases and V by 7 bases; bases with no gene match: 6. CDR3 nucleotides: TGCAGCGCGGGACTAGCTCTCCATGAGCAGTTCTTC. The encoded protein is CSAGLALHEQFF.

This clonotype was counted only a few times. This rearrangement joins TRBV4-2 to TRBJ2-1; D remains ambiguous. CDR1 is LGHNA and CDR2 is YNFKEQ in the germline V gene. Between the trimmed V and J ends, which lost 0 bases and 5 bases, there was a span of 11 bases. The CDR3 is made up of 15 amino acids. This CDR3 is CASSQDWRFDNEQFF. The CDR3 DNA is TGTGCCAGCAGCCAAGACTGGCGGTTCGACAATGAGCAGTTCTTC.